The TCR beta chain under discussion was sequenced for a study of T cells in Graves' hyperthyroidism and ophthalmopathy. The J segment lost 6 bases and the V segment lost 6 bases, leaving 19 bases of the junction unmatched. CDR1 is DFQATT and CDR2 is SNEGSKA in the germline V gene (reference sequence). The CDR3 runs to 16 residues. Each person with ophthalmopathy scored at least 3 on the Clinical Activity Score, reached NOSPECS grade 4 or higher, and had been ill under 3 months. The source material, RNA transcripts, was used to amplify TCR beta CDR3 regions. An initial round of RT-PCR targeting the TCR CDR3 relied on the HTBI primer set. TCRdb re-called the multiplex PCR reads through MiXCR, storing one row per CDR3 protein. Of approximately 380,000 distinct CDR3 sequences listed, over 11% are singletons. At least ten counts were recorded for this clonotype.

The receptor comes from a man in his forties or fifties with Graves' ophthalmopathy. The sample was blood. This chain joins TRBV20-1 and TRBJ1-1; TRBD1 aligns across 7 bases. The CDR3 loop is CSAPKGARSWGAEAFF. CDR3 nucleotide sequence: TGCAGTGCACCCAAGGGGGCACGGAGCTGGGGCGCTGAAGCTTTCTTT.